This T cell receptor beta chain was recorded in a study of regulatory T cells in long-lasting Graves disease. General study results and limits: Because few samples were included, accuracy may have been lower. Patients with persistent disease showed a bias toward TRBV28, TRBJ1-2 and TRBJ2-5.

A note on this clonotype: Its cognate antigen is unknown. A much larger clone differs by one base, so this may be a read error.

As to time point: newly diagnosed GD, antithyroid drugs for less than 3 months. The TCR library was prepared using RNA isolated from PBMCs. Assembly of TCR beta libraries relied on iRepertoire HTBI primers together with Arm-PCR of CDR3 regions. MiXCR, applied by TCRdb to the multiplex PCR reads, yields one record per CDR3 protein. This sample has some 250,000 distinct CDR3 sequences, with 20% found just once. V was pared by 3 bases and J by 9 bases, with 12 bases between. This CDR3 is built from 13 residues. The germline CDR1 and CDR2 sequences are MNHEY and SMNVEV (reference sequence). V gene TRBV27 combines with J gene TRBJ1-5; D remains ambiguous. The TCR comes from a female donor with Graves disease. Material: peripheral blood mononuclear cells (PBMCs), obtained at new diagnosis, from a patient treated with antithyroid drugs. CDR3 residues: CASSLGSNSPQHF. In nucleotides, the CDR3 is TGTGCCAGCAGTTTGGGCAGCAACTCGCCCCAGCATTTT.